This section outlines one T cell receptor beta chain sequence together with its context. The antigen remains undetermined. This record comes from a study of T cell responses to AZD1222 COVID-19 vaccine. Overall study results and limits: It should be noted that donors were predominantly white British and more often female, and clonal diversity was possibly underestimated.

Libraries were prepared by immunoSEQ multiplex PCR; TCRdb keeps only in-frame clonotypes and omits some of them. The table has some 100,000 clones, 70% to 90% seen once. From germline, CDR1 is LNHDA and CDR2 SQIVND (reference sequence). The CDR3 is 14 residues long. V was shortened by 6 bases and J by 7 bases, with 16 bases between the two germline ends. The V gene is TRBV19, the J gene TRBJ1-5; tentative D call: TRBD1 (5 bases). This clonotype was sampled from an adult who received the AZD1222 COVID-19 vaccine. Source: peripheral blood, taken 28 days after the second AZD1222 dose. CDR3 DNA: TGTGCCAGTAGCTTGGGAGACAGTAGCCAGCCCCAGCATTTT. This sequence encodes CASSLGDSSQPQHF.